The clone carrying this T cell receptor (beta chain) was observed a handful of times. Its antigen remains unidentified. This record comes from a study of brain T cells in children with intractable seizures. CDR1 and CDR2 (germline): LNHDA, SQIVND (reference sequence). The V segment lost 6 bases and the J segment 1 base; nucleotides outside the gene matches: 0. The CDR3 runs 13 residues. Surgery cases with the highest brain T cell transcript signatures were chosen for sequencing. Study-level points and caveats: Clones missing pre-surgery may reflect undersampling of that blood sample. Viral specificity was inferred only from CDR3 similarity; HCMV serostatus was unknown.

Repertoires were generated with immunoSEQ multiplex PCR, while TCRdb's copy carries only in-frame clones and drops some. The sample yields tens of thousands of clones, around 96% seen once. This receptor was identified in a boy less than two years old with focal cortical dysplasia and intractable seizures. The chain combines TRBV19 with TRBJ1-5; 7 nucleotides align to TRBD1. This specimen consisted of peripheral blood, obtained at surgery. CDR3 nucleotides: TGTGCCAGTAGACAGGGGAGCAATCAGCCCCAGCATTTT. Amino acid sequence: CASRQGSNQPQHF.